Presented here are 26 T cell receptor beta chains from one specimen sequenced in a study of post-analysis software for immune sequencing data. Whole-study findings and limits: A few TRBV segments occurring more often in patients than controls included TRBV5-6, TRBV5-1 and TRBV20-1.

TCR beta cDNA libraries included unique molecular identifiers. A single record per CDR3 protein comes from TCRdb applying MiXCR to the PCR reads. The data hold roughly 670,000 distinct CDR3 sequences, with 55% to 60% observed a single time. These receptors' targets are unknown. What was sequenced was blood. Every receptor here comes from a girl aged 2-15 years with multiple sclerosis.

In this sample, this clonotype turned up a few times. CDR3 in amino acids: CSARSVTGGIYSPLHF. The CDR3 DNA is TGCAGTGCTAGGTCCGTTACAGGGGGTATCTATTCACCCCTCCACTTT. The chain couples TRBV20-1 to TRBJ1-6; TRBD1 matches 8 bases. The ends lost 3 bases at V and 8 bases at J; junction bases unmatched: 12. The CDR3 has 16 residues. The germline V gene encodes CDR1 DFQATT and CDR2 SNEGSKA (reference sequence).

This clonotype turned up a few times. The rearrangement joins TRBV6-5 to TRBJ2-1; D may be TRBD2 (5 bases). The CDR3 covers 16 residues. Germline CDR1 MNHEY, CDR2 SVGAGI. The V and J ends lost 0 bases and 5 bases respectively, with 14 bases between them. The CDR3 region has the DNA TGTGCCAGCAGTTACTCGGAGGTTAGCGCTAACAATGAGCAGTTCTTC. Its protein is CASSYSEVSANNEQFF.

This clonotype has just one count. This rearrangement joins TRBV7-2 to TRBJ2-1; D is unclear. Germline V gene lookup returns CDR1 SGHTA and CDR2 FQGNSA. The V and J ends lost 3 bases and 4 bases respectively, with 7 bases between them. CDR3 length: 13 residues. CDR3 in DNA: TGTGCCAGCAGCTTTACATTTTACAATGAGCAGTTCTTC. It specifies CASSFTFYNEQFF.

The genes are TRBV12-3 or TRBV12-4 and TRBJ1-1; 7 nucleotides agree with TRBD1. There are 14 residues in the CDR3. The ends lost 6 bases at V and 4 bases at J; junction bases unmatched: 8. CDR3 bases: TGTGCCAGCAGCCCTACGGGACAGCTCACTGAAGCTTTCTTT. Its translation: CASSPTGQLTEAFF.

There are a few counts of this clonotype. The chain couples TRBV20-1 to TRBJ2-5; D uncertain. V was trimmed by 5 bases and J by 5 bases, leaving 9 bases between them. The CDR3 has 11 residues. Germline CDR1 DFQATT, CDR2 SNEGSKA (reference sequence). The DNA of the CDR3 is TGCAGTGCTCAAACGGCGGAGACCCAGTACTTC. Its translation is CSAQTAETQYF.

The chain links TRBV9 to TRBJ2-1, with D uncertain. Germline CDR1 reads SGDLS; CDR2 reads YYNGEE. This CDR3 is 16 amino acids long. Deletions cut 2 bases from V and 1 base from J, with 13 bases between. CDR3 protein: CASSVSWQGSYNEQFF. CDR3 bases: TGTGCCAGCAGCGTCTCCTGGCAAGGGTCCTACAATGAGCAGTTCTTC.

In DNA form, the CDR3 reads TGTGCCAGCAGCTGGGGGGGGGGCACAGATACGCAGTATTTT. Its protein is CASSWGGGTDTQYF. The rearrangement joins TRBV12-3 or TRBV12-4 to TRBJ2-3, with 7 bases fitting TRBD2. Losses at the gene ends were 6 bases for V and 1 base for J; bases not matched to a gene: 4. The CDR3 consists of 14 residues.

The V call is TRBV10-3, the J call TRBJ2-7; D possibly corresponds to TRBD1 (5 bases). The CDR3 has 13 amino acids. Germline V CDR1 and CDR2: ENHRY, SYGVKD. V lost 4 bases to trimming and J lost 3 bases, with 10 bases between them. CDR3 region: CAISAGAYYEQYF. The CDR3, as DNA: TGTGCCATCAGTGCTGGGGCTTACTACGAGCAGTACTTC.

The chain carries TRBV5-1 and TRBJ2-1; 9 bases agree with TRBD2. In germline, CDR1 is SGHRS, CDR2 YFSETQ. This CDR3 is 15 amino acids long. V gave up 4 bases and J gave up 7 bases; unmatched junction bases: 9. The CDR3 DNA sequence: TGCGCCAGCAGCCTGGGGGGACTAGCCGTAAATGAGCAGTTCTTC. Its protein is CASSLGGLAVNEQFF.

This chain joins TRBV29-1 and TRBJ1-2; 8 bases map to TRBD1. Per the germline V gene, CDR1 is SQVTM and CDR2 is ANQGSEA. The CDR3 has 13 amino acids. J lost 7 bases, V lost 6 bases, and 10 bases had no gene match. The CDR3 here is CSVEWQGAGGYTF. The CDR3 DNA is TGCAGCGTCGAGTGGCAGGGGGCTGGTGGCTACACCTTC.

Only a few counts were recorded for this clonotype. This sequence joins TRBV7-3 and TRBJ2-7; 7 bases are shared with TRBD2. Germline values: CDR1 SGHTA, CDR2 FQGTGA. This CDR3 comprises 15 residues. The V gene end was trimmed by 5 bases and the J gene end by 2 bases; junction bases not matched to a gene: 9. The CDR3 region has the DNA TGTGCCAGCAGCCCCCTAGCGGTAGGGACCTACGAGCAGTACTTC. Its translation: CASSPLAVGTYEQYF.

This clonotype was counted only a few times. The rearrangement uses TRBV5-1 and TRBJ1-4; D is undetermined. CDR3 length: 14 residues. The ends were cut back, 2 bases at V and 7 bases at J, with 12 bases in the middle. Germline lookup yields CDR1 SGHRS and CDR2 YFSETQ. The CDR3 DNA sequence: TGCGCCAGCAGCTTAGGACGGGGAGGTGAAAAACTGTTTTTT. Protein sequence: CASSLGRGGEKLFF.

The V call is TRBV10-3, the J call TRBJ2-1, with D perhaps TRBD2 (6 bases). Germline V gene lookup returns CDR1 ENHRY and CDR2 SYGVKD. Trimming took off 10 bases at V and 5 bases at J, with 12 bases between the two ends. This CDR3 comprises 12 residues. This CDR3 reads CATTGLHNEQFF. The CDR3 region has the DNA TGTGCCACCACGGGACTCCACAATGAGCAGTTCTTC.

A few counts support this clonotype. This chain links TRBV29-1 with TRBJ2-7; D may be TRBD2 (5 bases). Between the trimmed V and J ends, which lost 4 bases and 6 bases, there was a span of 16 bases. Germline V gene lookup returns CDR1 SQVTM and CDR2 ANQGSEA. CDR3 length: 13 residues. CDR3 coding DNA: TGCAGCGTTGTAACCGCTCTTGCGGGCGAGCAGTACTTC. Its protein is CSVVTALAGEQYF.

This clonotype was detected a few times. The chain carries TRBV29-1 and TRBJ2-5; tentatively, D is TRBD2 (6 bases). Between the trimmed V and J ends, which lost 4 bases and 5 bases, there was a span of 14 bases. There are 13 residues in the CDR3. CDR1 and CDR2 from the germline V gene are SQVTM and ANQGSEA. The DNA of the CDR3 is TGCAGCGTTGTTGGGGCTGGAGGGGAGACCCAGTACTTC. It is translated as CSVVGAGGETQYF.

The rearrangement joins TRBV29-1 to TRBJ2-5, with D maybe TRBD1 (5 bases). The CDR3 has 13 amino acids. Germline V lookup: CDR1 SQVTM, CDR2 ANQGSEA. V was shortened by 6 bases and J by 2 bases, with 13 bases between the two germline ends. In DNA form, the CDR3 reads TGCAGCGTACAGGCCCCACAGCAAGAGACCCAGTACTTC. It encodes CSVQAPQQETQYF.

The rearrangement links TRBV11-2 to TRBJ2-3; 8 bases align to TRBD2. The germline CDR1 and CDR2 sequences are SGHAT and FQNNGV. Germline trimming cut 3 bases from V and 6 bases from J; bases unmatched to any gene: 8. The CDR3 loop spans 15 amino acids. In DNA form, the CDR3 reads TGTGCCAGCAGCTTTATCTGGCGGGAGGCGGATACGCAGTATTTT. Residues: CASSFIWREADTQYF. Drawing the rest from reference TRBV11-2 and TRBJ2-3, the complete variable domain is EAGVAQSPRYKIIEKRQSVAFWCNPISGHATLYWYQQILGQGPKLLIQFQNNGVVDDSQLPKDRFSAERLKGVDSTLKIQPAKLEDSAVYLCASSFIWREADTQYFGPGTRLTVL.

This clonotype came up a few times. The chain links TRBV5-5 to TRBJ2-7, with D uncertain. The J call may be mistaken, given a closer DNA end match to TRBJ2-5. Germline CDR1 reads SGHKS; CDR2 reads YYEKEE (reference sequence). This CDR3 has 13 amino acids. CDR3 bases: TGTGCCAGCAACCTACCAATCGGGGAGACCCAGTACTTC. This gives the protein CASNLPIGETQYF.

The V and J genes are TRBV11-2 and TRBJ2-1, with D possibly TRBD2 on 7 matching bases. Trimming pared 5 bases from V and 4 bases from J, leaving 21 bases between. The germline V gene has CDR1 SGHAT and CDR2 FQNNGV. CDR3 size: 17 residues. CDR3 residues: CASSRSRTRGTYNEQFF. CDR3 sequence (DNA): TGTGCCAGCAGCCGCTCACGTACGCGGGGGACATACAATGAGCAGTTCTTC.

V gene TRBV19 combines with J gene TRBJ2-3; D possibly corresponds to TRBD2 (6 bases). CDR3 size: 15 residues. Looked up from germline, CDR1 is LNHDA and CDR2 is SQIVND (reference sequence). Trimming pared 3 bases from V and 2 bases from J, leaving 12 bases between. Here the CDR3 DNA reads TGTGCCAGTAGTATCGGCGGGGCCACCACAGATACGCAGTATTTT. Its translation is CASSIGGATTDTQYF.

This clonotype was observed a few times. This chain connects TRBV7-2 to TRBJ2-1, with TRBD2 matching 10 bases. Germline-derived CDR1 and CDR2 are SGHTA and FQGNSA. The CDR3 has 14 amino acids. The V gene end was trimmed by 1 base and the J gene end by 10 bases; junction bases not matched to a gene: 4. The CDR3 sequence: CASSLDRTSGEQFF. The CDR3 region has the DNA TGTGCCAGCAGCTTAGACCGGACTAGCGGAGAGCAGTTCTTC.

The table lists this clonotype with a count of one. V gene TRBV6-5 combines with J gene TRBJ2-1; D unclear. This CDR3 has 15 amino acids. Per germline, CDR1 MNHEY and CDR2 SVGAGI. The V end lost 4 bases, the J end lost 10 bases, and 20 bases lay between the germline ends. For the CDR3, the DNA is TGTGCCAGCAGTTCCCGTAGCCGGGCGAACCACGAGCAGTTCTTC. Translating gives CASSSRSRANHEQFF.

The chain uses TRBV29-1 and TRBJ2-7; the match to TRBD1 covers 8 bases. The V gene end was trimmed by 2 bases and the J gene end by 6 bases; junction bases not matched to a gene: 6. CDR1 and CDR2 from the germline V gene are SQVTM and ANQGSEA. The CDR3 covers 13 residues. In DNA form, the CDR3 reads TGCAGCGTTGAACCAGGGGGCGCGGGCGAGCAGTACTTC. Residues: CSVEPGGAGEQYF.

This chain links TRBV6-5 with TRBJ1-5; no firm D call. V was trimmed by 0 bases and J by 4 bases, leaving 10 bases between them. There are 15 residues in the CDR3. Germline loops: CDR1 MNHEY, CDR2 SVGAGI. The CDR3 bases are TGTGCCAGCAGTTACTCGTCCCAGTTGAATCAGCCCCAGCATTTT. Translated: CASSYSSQLNQPQHF.

The chain combines TRBV2 with TRBJ2-1; 9 nucleotides align to TRBD1. CDR1 is SNHLY, CDR2 FYNNEI, per germline. The CDR3 covers 13 residues. Trimming removed 7 bases from V and 6 bases from J; junction bases left unmatched: 4. The chain's CDR3 is CASNTDRGNEQFF. The CDR3 coding sequence is TGTGCCAGCAATACGGACAGGGGCAATGAGCAGTTCTTC.

Turning to this clonotype: At one end, the junction sequence differs from germline, possibly due to a read error. V and J are TRBV7-9 and TRBJ2-1, with 7 bases fitting TRBD2. Germline CDR1 SEHNR, CDR2 FQNEAQ (reference sequence). CDR3 length: 16 residues. In DNA form, the CDR3 reads TGTGCCAGCAGCTTAGTAGCCGGGTCCCGGGAGGATGAGCAGTTTTTC. Translation: CASSLVAGSREDEQFF.